Shown below are 15 T cell receptor beta chains from a single sample sequenced in a study of early T cells in non-severe SARS-CoV-2 infection (dated by TCRdb to the early 2020s). Libraries were made using 5' RACE. The listed sequencing device is NextSeq 500. TCRdb applied fastp at Q25 and MiXCR to the public reads, then kept only in-frame beta chains. Rows are combined by CDR3 protein, so each entry shows the most common genes and DNA. This sample lists under 140,000 distinct CDR3 sequences; 10% to 15% were detected once. The ten largest clones take up around 4% of the sample. The source material was whole blood, sampled at baseline. The receptor source for this set is an adult who was a healthcare worker with PCR-confirmed SARS-CoV-2 infection or an uninfected control (not recorded which).

The CDR3 reads CASSLPNSGGELFF. For the CDR3, the DNA is TGCGCCAGCAGCTTGCCCAACTCCGGCGGGGAGCTGTTTTTT. The chain recombines TRBV5-1 with TRBJ2-2; no reliable D call. With 1 base removed from V and 7 bases from J, the gap between germline ends came to 11 bases. CDR1 is SGHRS and CDR2 is YFSETQ in the germline V gene. The CDR3 has 14 amino acids.

This clonotype was counted between two and nine times. CDR3 sequence reads: CSASLPPGVGLTYEQYF. The CDR3 coding sequence is TGCAGTGCTAGTTTGCCCCCAGGGGTGGGCCTAACCTACGAGCAGTACTTC. This chain links TRBV20-1 with TRBJ2-7; a weak D match, TRBD1 (6 bases). From germline, CDR1 is DFQATT and CDR2 SNEGSKA (reference sequence). V dropped 3 bases and J dropped 2 bases, with 23 bases sitting between them. This CDR3 contains 17 residues.

This clonotype came up many times. V is TRBV30 and J is TRBJ2-4; the match to TRBD2 covers 8 bases. V was clipped by 1 base and J by 11 bases; unmatched bases: 10. The length of the CDR3 is 14 residues. CDR1 and CDR2 from the germline V gene are GTSNPN and SVGIG (reference sequence). In DNA, the CDR3 is TGTGCCTGGAGTGCGGTAGCGGGAAAGGGGGTTCAGTACTTC. As protein: CAWSAVAGKGVQYF.

V usage is TRBV11-2 and J usage is TRBJ2-1; 7 positions match TRBD1. This CDR3 is built from 13 residues. Per germline, CDR1 SGHAT and CDR2 FQNNGV. Unmatched junction bases numbered 3, after V lost 5 bases and J lost 5 bases. The CDR3 DNA sequence: TGTGCCAGCAGCCACGGACAGGACAATGAGCAGTTCTTC. Its protein product is CASSHGQDNEQFF. Using reference TRBV11-2 and TRBJ2-1 for the parts outside the CDR3, the full variable domain is EAGVAQSPRYKIIEKRQSVAFWCNPISGHATLYWYQQILGQGPKLLIQFQNNGVVDDSQLPKDRFSAERLKGVDSTLKIQPAKLEDSAVYLCASSHGQDNEQFFGPGTRLTVL.

This clonotype was seen only a few times. This chain connects TRBV6-5 to TRBJ1-1; the D is unclear. The germline V gene has CDR1 MNHEY and CDR2 SVGAGI. There are 13 residues in the CDR3. Trimming left V 4 bases short and J 1 base short, with 7 bases between. In nucleotides, the CDR3 is TGTGCCAGCAGTTCCCCAAGGAACACTGAAGCTTTCTTT. It yields the protein CASSSPRNTEAFF.

This clonotype has ten or more counts. This chain joins TRBV7-8 and TRBJ2-4; D remains unclear. The CDR3 extends over 15 amino acids. Germline assignment: CDR1 SGHVS and CDR2 FQNEAQ. Trimming removed 3 bases from V and 1 base from J, with 10 bases in between. The CDR3 sequence is CASSFDMDAKNIQYF. CDR3 nucleotides: TGTGCCAGCAGCTTCGATATGGATGCCAAAAACATTCAGTACTTC.

This clonotype was found many times. The rearrangement uses TRBV10-3 and TRBJ2-2; D ambiguous. Looked up from germline, CDR1 is ENHRY and CDR2 is SYGVKD. The CDR3 covers 12 residues. Trimming pared 8 bases from V and 10 bases from J, leaving 14 bases between. CDR3 residues: CAISSGLEELFF. The CDR3 DNA sequence: TGTGCCATCTCCTCGGGTTTGGAGGAGCTGTTTTTT.

This clonotype was found a few times. This chain links TRBV7-2 with TRBJ1-5, with TRBD1 matching over 7 bases. CDR1 is SGHTA, CDR2 FQGNSA, per germline. V gave up 5 bases and J gave up 7 bases; unmatched junction bases: 8. This CDR3 comprises 14 residues. The CDR3 DNA reads TGTGCCAGCAGCCCACAGGGGACCGACCAGCCCCAGCATTTT. Translating gives CASSPQGTDQPQHF.

This clonotype was picked up a small number of times. The chain couples TRBV6-5 to TRBJ1-2; 7 positions match TRBD1. Germline V lookup: CDR1 MNHEY, CDR2 SVGAGI. Germline trimming cut 10 bases from V and 3 bases from J; bases unmatched to any gene: 11. CDR3 length equals 14 residues. The CDR3 protein is CATGETGHHYGYTF. DNA of the CDR3: TGTGCCACCGGGGAGACAGGGCATCACTATGGCTACACCTTC.

The chain links TRBV6-5 to TRBJ1-2, with TRBD1 as a possible D gene (5 bases). Germline CDR1 MNHEY, CDR2 SVGAGI. The CDR3 length is 13 residues. V was cut by 6 bases and J by 6 bases, with 14 bases left in between. This chain's CDR3 is CASRPPGIHGYTF. CDR3 DNA: TGTGCCAGCAGGCCCCCAGGGATTCATGGCTACACCTTC.

The chain couples TRBV5-1 to TRBJ2-6, with TRBD1 matching over 10 bases. Germline values: CDR1 SGHRS, CDR2 YFSETQ. Trimming removed 4 bases from V and 2 bases from J; junction bases left unmatched: 9. The CDR3 covers 18 residues. For the CDR3, the DNA is TGCGCCAGCAGCCCCCGGAGCGGACAGGGGGCTGGGGCCAACGTCCTGACTTTC. The encoded protein is CASSPRSGQGAGANVLTF.

This clonotype was detected a few times. The V gene is TRBV20-1, the J gene TRBJ2-5; TRBD2 is a possible D gene (5 bases). The CDR3 loop spans 13 amino acids. The V end was cut by 3 bases, the J end by 7 bases, with 15 bases between. Germline V gene lookup returns CDR1 DFQATT and CDR2 SNEGSKA (reference sequence). The CDR3, as DNA: TGCAGTGCTAGTGTTGCAGGCGAGGGGACCCAGTACTTC. This codes for CSASVAGEGTQYF.

This clonotype was detected many times. V is TRBV28 and J is TRBJ2-7; TRBD2 aligns across 12 bases. V lost 6 bases to trimming and J lost 4 bases; unmatched junction nucleotides: 10. Germline loops: CDR1 MDHEN, CDR2 SYDVKM. This CDR3 is 16 amino acids long. The CDR3 reads CASSPAILAGGYEQYF. The CDR3 DNA reads as TGTGCCAGCAGCCCTGCCATCCTAGCGGGAGGGTACGAGCAGTACTTC.

This clonotype was counted a few times. V gene TRBV4-1 combines with J gene TRBJ2-2; unclear D gene. This CDR3 contains 14 residues. V was pared by 0 bases and J by 2 bases, with 4 bases between. CDR1 MGHRA and CDR2 YSYEKL come from the germline V gene. The CDR3 here is CASSQEDNTGELFF. The CDR3 DNA reads as TGCGCCAGCAGCCAAGAAGATAACACCGGGGAGCTGTTTTTT.

This clonotype showed up many times. V and J are TRBV29-1 and TRBJ1-5; TRBD1 agrees at 7 bases. CDR1 is SQVTM, CDR2 ANQGSEA, per germline. After removal of 5 bases from V and 4 bases from J, the junction contained 8 bases not matched to a gene. CDR3 size: 14 residues. The CDR3 nucleotides read TGCAGCGTTCGAAACAGGGGAATGAATCAGCCCCAGCATTTT. Translating gives CSVRNRGMNQPQHF.